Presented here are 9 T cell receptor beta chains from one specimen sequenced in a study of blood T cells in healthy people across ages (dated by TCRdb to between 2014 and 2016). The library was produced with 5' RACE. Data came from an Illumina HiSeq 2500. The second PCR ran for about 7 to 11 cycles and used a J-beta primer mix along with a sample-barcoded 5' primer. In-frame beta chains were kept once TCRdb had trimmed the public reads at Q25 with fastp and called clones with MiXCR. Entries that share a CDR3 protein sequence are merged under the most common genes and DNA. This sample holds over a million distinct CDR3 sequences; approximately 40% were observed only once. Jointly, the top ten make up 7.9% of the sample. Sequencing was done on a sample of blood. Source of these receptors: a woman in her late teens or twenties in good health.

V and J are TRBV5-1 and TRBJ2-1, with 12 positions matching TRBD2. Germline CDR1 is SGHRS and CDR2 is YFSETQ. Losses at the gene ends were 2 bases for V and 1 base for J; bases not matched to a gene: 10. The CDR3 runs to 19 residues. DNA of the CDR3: TGCGCCAGCAGCTTTCCTCCCGGGACTAGCGGGTTATCCTACAATGAGCAGTTCTTC. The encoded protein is CASSFPPGTSGLSYNEQFF.

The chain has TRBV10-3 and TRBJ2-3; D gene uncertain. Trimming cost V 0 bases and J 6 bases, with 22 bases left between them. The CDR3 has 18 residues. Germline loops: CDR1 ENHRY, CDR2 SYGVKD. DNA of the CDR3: TGTGCCATCAGTGAGTCGTCGTCTCCGGGCTCTGGGCGGGATACGCAGTATTTT. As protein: CAISESSSPGSGRDTQYF.

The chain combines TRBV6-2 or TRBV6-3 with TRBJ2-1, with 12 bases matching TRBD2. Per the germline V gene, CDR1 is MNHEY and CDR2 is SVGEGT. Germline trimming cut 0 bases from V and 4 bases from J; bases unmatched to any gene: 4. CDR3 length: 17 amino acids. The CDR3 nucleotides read TGTGCCAGCAGTTACTCGCTAGCGGGAGGGGCTTACAATGAGCAGTTCTTC. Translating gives CASSYSLAGGAYNEQFF.

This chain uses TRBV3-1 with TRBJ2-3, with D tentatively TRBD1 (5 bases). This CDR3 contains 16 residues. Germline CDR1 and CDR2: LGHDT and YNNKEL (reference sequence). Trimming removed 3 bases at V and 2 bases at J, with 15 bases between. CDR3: CASSHRAIPSTDTQYF. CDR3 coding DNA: TGTGCCAGCAGCCACAGGGCTATTCCTTCCACAGATACGCAGTATTTT.

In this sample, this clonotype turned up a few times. The CDR3 loop reads CSARDSGASGGQPQHF. CDR3 nucleotide sequence: TGCAGTGCTAGAGATTCCGGGGCCTCTGGAGGTCAGCCCCAGCATTTT. The chain recombines TRBV20-1 with TRBJ1-5, with TRBD1 as a possible D gene (5 bases). Germline CDR1 and CDR2: DFQATT and SNEGSKA (reference sequence). The CDR3 totals 16 residues. V gave up 0 bases and J gave up 6 bases, with 18 bases separating them.

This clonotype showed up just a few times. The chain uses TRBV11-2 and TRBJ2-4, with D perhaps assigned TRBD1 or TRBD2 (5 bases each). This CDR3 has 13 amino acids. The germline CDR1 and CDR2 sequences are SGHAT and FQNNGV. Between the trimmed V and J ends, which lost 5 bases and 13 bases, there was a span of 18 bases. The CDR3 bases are TGTGCCAGCAGCCCAGGGATCACGGAGGAGCAGTACTTC. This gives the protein CASSPGITEEQYF.

The CDR3 sequence is CASRDSFPSSYEQYF. The CDR3 nucleotides are TGTGCCAGTAGGGACAGCTTCCCGAGCTCCTACGAGCAGTACTTC. V usage is TRBV19 and J usage is TRBJ2-7; D possibly corresponds to TRBD1 (6 bases). This CDR3 contains 15 residues. V lost 6 bases to trimming and J lost 0 bases, with 15 bases between them. Germline V gives CDR1 LNHDA, CDR2 SQIVND (reference sequence).

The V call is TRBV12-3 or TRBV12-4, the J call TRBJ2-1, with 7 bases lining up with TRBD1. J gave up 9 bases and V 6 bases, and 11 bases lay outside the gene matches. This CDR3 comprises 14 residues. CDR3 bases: TGTGCCAGCAGCCGTCAGGGGGTATACGGTGAGCAGTTCTTC. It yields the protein CASSRQGVYGEQFF.

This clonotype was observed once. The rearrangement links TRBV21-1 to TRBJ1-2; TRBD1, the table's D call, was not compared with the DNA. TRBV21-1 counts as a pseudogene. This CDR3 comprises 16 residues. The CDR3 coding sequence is TGTGCCAGCAGCAAGGGACGAGGGTGGGGTGACTATGGCTACACCTTC. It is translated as CASSKGRGWGDYGYTF.